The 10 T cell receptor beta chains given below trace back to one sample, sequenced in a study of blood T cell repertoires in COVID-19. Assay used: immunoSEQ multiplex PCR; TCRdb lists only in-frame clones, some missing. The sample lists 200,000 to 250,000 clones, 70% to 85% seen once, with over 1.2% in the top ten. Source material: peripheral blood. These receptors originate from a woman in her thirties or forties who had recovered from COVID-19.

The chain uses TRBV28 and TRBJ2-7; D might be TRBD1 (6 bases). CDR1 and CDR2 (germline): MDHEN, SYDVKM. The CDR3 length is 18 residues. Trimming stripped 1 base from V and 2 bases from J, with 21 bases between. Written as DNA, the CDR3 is TGTGCCAGCAGTTTATACCTGGACAGAGCAGTTCTTACCTACGAGCAGTACTTC. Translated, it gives CASSLYLDRAVLTYEQYF.

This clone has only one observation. CDR3 residues: CASSFGQLNTIYF. In nucleotides, the CDR3 is TGTGCCAGCAGCTTTGGACAGCTAAACACCATATATTTT. The chain couples TRBV6-5 to TRBJ1-3; D might be TRBD1 (6 bases). Germline values: CDR1 MNHEY, CDR2 SVGAGI. This CDR3 comprises 13 residues. Trimming pared 6 bases from V and 6 bases from J, leaving 12 bases between.

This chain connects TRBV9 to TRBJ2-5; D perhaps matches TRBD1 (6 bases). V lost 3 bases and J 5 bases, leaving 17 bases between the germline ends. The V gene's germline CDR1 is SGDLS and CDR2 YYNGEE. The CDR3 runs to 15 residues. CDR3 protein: CASSASQGLGETQYF. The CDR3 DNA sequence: TGTGCCAGCAGCGCCTCACAGGGTCTCGGGGAGACCCAGTACTTC.

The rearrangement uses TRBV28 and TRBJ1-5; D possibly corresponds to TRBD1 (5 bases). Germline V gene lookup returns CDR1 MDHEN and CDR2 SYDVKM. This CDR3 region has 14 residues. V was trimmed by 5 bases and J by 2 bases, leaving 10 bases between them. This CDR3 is CASSVPQGNQPQHF. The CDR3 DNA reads TGTGCCAGCAGTGTACCACAGGGCAATCAGCCCCAGCATTTT. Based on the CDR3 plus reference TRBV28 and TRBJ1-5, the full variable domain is DVKVTQSSRYLVKRTGEKVFLECVQDMDHENMFWYRQDPGLGLRLIYFSYDVKMKEKGDIPEGYSVSREKKERFSLILESASTNQTSMYLCASSVPQGNQPQHFGDGTRLSIL.

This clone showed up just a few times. CDR3 DNA sequence: TGTGCCAGCAGGCTACAGGGGAACGCCGAGCAGTACTTC. Its protein product is CASRLQGNAEQYF. The genes are TRBV7-9 and TRBJ2-7, with 7 bases that match TRBD1. Looked up from germline, CDR1 is SEHNR and CDR2 is FQNEAQ (reference sequence). The V and J ends lost 6 bases and 6 bases, in that order; junction bases with no gene match: 8. This CDR3 region has 13 residues.

CDR3 protein: CASSRTGDGYTF. CDR3 sequence (DNA): TGTGCCAGCAGCAGGACAGGTGATGGCTACACCTTC. This chain connects TRBV7-2 to TRBJ1-2, with 7 bases aligning to TRBD1. Unmatched junction bases numbered 3, after V lost 5 bases and J lost 6 bases. The CDR3 has 12 amino acids. Germline CDR1 and CDR2: SGHTA and FQGNSA.

The CDR3 DNA reads TGTGCCAGCAGCACCGGGACACCAGCAGATACGCAGTATTTT. Its protein is CASSTGTPADTQYF. This chain connects TRBV5-5 to TRBJ2-3; D perhaps matches TRBD1 (6 bases). CDR3 length equals 14 residues. Trimming stripped 4 bases from V and 4 bases from J, with 13 bases between. Germline-derived CDR1 and CDR2 are SGHKS and YYEKEE (reference sequence).

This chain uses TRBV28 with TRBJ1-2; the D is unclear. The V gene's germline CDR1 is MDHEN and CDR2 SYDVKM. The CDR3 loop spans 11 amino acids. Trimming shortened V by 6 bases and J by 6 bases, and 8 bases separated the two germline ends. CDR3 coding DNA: TGTGCCAGCAGGTACAATGATGGCTACACCTTC. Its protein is CASRYNDGYTF.

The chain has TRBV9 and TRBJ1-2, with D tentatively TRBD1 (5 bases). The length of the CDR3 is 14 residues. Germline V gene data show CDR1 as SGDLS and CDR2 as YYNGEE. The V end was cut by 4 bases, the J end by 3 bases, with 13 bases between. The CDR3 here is CASSIGWGDYGYTF. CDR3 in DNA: TGTGCCAGCAGCATCGGGTGGGGGGACTATGGCTACACCTTC.

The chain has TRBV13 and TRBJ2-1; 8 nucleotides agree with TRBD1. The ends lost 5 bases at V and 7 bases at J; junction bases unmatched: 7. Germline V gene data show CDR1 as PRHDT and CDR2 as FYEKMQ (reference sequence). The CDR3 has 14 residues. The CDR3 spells CASSPVDRENEQFF. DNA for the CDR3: TGTGCCAGCAGCCCGGTGGACAGGGAGAATGAGCAGTTCTTC.